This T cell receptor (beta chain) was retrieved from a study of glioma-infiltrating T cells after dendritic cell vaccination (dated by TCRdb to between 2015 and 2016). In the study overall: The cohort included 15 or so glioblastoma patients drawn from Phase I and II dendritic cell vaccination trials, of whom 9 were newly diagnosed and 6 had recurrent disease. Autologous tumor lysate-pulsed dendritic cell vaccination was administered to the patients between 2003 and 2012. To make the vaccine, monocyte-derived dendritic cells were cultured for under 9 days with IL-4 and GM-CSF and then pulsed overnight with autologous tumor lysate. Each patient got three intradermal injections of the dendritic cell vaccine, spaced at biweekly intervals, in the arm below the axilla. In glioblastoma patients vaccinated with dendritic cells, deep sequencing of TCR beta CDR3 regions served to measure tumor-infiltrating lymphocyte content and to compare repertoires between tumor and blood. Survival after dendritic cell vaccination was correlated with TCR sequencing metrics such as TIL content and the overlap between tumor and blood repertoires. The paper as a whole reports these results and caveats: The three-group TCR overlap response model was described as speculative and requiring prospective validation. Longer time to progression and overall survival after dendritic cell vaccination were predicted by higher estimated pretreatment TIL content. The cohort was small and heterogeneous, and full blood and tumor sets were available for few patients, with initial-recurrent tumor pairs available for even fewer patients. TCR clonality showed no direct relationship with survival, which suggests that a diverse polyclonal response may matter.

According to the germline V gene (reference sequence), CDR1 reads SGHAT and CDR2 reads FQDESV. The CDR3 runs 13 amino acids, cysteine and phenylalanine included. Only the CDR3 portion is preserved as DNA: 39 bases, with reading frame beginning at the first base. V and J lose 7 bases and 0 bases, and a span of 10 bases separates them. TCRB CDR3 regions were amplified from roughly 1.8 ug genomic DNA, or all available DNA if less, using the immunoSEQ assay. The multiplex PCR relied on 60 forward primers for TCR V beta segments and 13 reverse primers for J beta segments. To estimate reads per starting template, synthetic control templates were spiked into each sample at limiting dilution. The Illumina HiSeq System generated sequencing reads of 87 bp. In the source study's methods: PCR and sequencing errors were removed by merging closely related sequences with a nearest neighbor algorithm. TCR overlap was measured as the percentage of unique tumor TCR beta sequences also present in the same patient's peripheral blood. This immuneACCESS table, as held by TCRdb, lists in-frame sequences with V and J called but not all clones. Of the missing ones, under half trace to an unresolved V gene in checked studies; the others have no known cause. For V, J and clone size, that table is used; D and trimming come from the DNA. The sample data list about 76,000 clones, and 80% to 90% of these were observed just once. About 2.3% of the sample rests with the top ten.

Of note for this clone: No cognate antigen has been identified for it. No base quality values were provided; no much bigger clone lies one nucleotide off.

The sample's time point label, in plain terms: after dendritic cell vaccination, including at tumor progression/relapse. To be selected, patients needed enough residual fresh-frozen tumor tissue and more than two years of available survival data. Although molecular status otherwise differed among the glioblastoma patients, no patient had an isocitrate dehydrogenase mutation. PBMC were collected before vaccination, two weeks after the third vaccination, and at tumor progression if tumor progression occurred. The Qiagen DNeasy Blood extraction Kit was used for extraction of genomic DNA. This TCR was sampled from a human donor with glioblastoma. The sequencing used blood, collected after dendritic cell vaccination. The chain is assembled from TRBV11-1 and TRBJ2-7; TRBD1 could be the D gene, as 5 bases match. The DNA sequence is TGTGCCAGCATGCCACAGGACTCCTACGAGCAGTACTTC. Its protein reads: CASMPQDSYEQYF.